These 8 T cell receptor beta chains share one sample of origin, sequenced in a study of early T cells in non-severe SARS-CoV-2 infection. Using its own MiXCR run on the 5' RACE reads, TCRdb lists one record per CDR3 protein. The sample yields tens of thousands of distinct CDR3 sequences, approximately 8% seen once. The sequenced sample was whole blood. The origin of the receptors is an adult who was a healthcare worker with PCR-confirmed SARS-CoV-2 infection or an uninfected control (not recorded which).

A few counts support this clonotype. The chain has TRBV29-1 and TRBJ2-1; 8 bases fit TRBD1. The CDR3 runs to 13 residues. The J segment lost 4 bases and the V segment lost 6 bases, leaving 5 bases of the junction unmatched. Per germline, CDR1 SQVTM and CDR2 ANQGSEA. The chain's CDR3 is CSVGQGPYNEQFF. In DNA form, the CDR3 reads TGCAGCGTAGGACAGGGCCCATACAATGAGCAGTTCTTC.

This clonotype was seen at least ten times. The J gene is TRBJ2-7, the V gene TRBV7-2; TRBD2 aligns across 10 bases. The V and J ends lost 3 bases and 2 bases, in that order; junction bases with no gene match: 7. The germline CDR1 and CDR2 sequences are SGHTA and FQGNSA. The CDR3 is 16 amino acids. CDR3 bases: TGTGCCAGCAGCTTCCTCACTAGCGGGGCTGCCTACGAGCAGTACTTC. Amino acid sequence: CASSFLTSGAAYEQYF.

The chain combines TRBV29-1 with TRBJ1-5, with D uncertain. Germline CDR1 and CDR2: SQVTM and ANQGSEA. CDR3 length equals 12 residues. The germline V and J ends were trimmed by 4 bases and 4 bases, with 8 bases remaining between them. The CDR3 is CSVGTSNQPQHF. In nucleotides, the CDR3 is TGCAGCGTTGGGACGAGTAATCAGCCCCAGCATTTT.

The gene calls are TRBV18 and TRBJ1-2, with unresolved D. Germline assignment: CDR1 KGHSH and CDR2 LQKENI. The V end lost 2 bases, the J end lost 4 bases, and 14 bases lay between the germline ends. The CDR3 consists of 15 residues. CDR3 sequence: CASSPSDGKGYGYTF. The CDR3 coding sequence is TGTGCCAGCTCACCATCAGACGGAAAGGGCTATGGCTACACCTTC.

The V gene is TRBV25-1, the J gene TRBJ1-2; the match to TRBD1 covers 9 bases. With 2 bases clipped from V and 8 bases from J, the junction kept 9 bases outside the gene matches. Germline V CDR1 and CDR2: MGHDK, SYGVNS. CDR3 length: 15 amino acids. CDR3 nucleotides: TGTGCCAGCAGTGAACCACAGGGGGCACTGAACGGCTACACCTTC. Its protein is CASSEPQGALNGYTF.

At least ten counts were recorded for this clonotype. This chain uses TRBV20-1 with TRBJ2-3, with D possibly TRBD1 on 6 matching bases. Trimming pared 4 bases from V and 3 bases from J, leaving 8 bases between. The CDR3 contains 12 residues. Germline CDR1 and CDR2: DFQATT and SNEGSKA (reference sequence). CDR3 region: CSATGETDTQYF. CDR3 in DNA: TGCAGTGCTACAGGGGAGACAGATACGCAGTATTTT.

This clonotype was counted ten times or more. The chain carries TRBV28 and TRBJ2-7; the D call may be TRBD1 or TRBD2 (5 bases each). V was shortened by 5 bases and J by 3 bases, with 14 bases between the two germline ends. Germline CDR1 is MDHEN and CDR2 is SYDVKM. This CDR3 is 14 amino acids long. The CDR3 spells CASSPPGRSYEQYF. For the CDR3, the DNA is TGTGCCAGCAGTCCGCCGGGGCGGAGCTACGAGCAGTACTTC.

This chain links TRBV6-2 or TRBV6-3 with TRBJ1-5; 7 nucleotides align to TRBD1. The CDR3 is made up of 15 amino acids. Losses at the gene ends were 5 bases for V and 2 bases for J; bases not matched to a gene: 6. Germline loops: CDR1 MNHEY, CDR2 SVGEGT. DNA for the CDR3: TGTGCCAGCAGTAATGCAGGGGGTGGCAATCAGCCCCAGCATTTT. Translation: CASSNAGGGNQPQHF.